Here is one T cell receptor beta chain with its context. Its antigen is not known. These data belong to a study of regulatory T cells in long-lasting Graves disease. Points from the study as a whole: Persistent Graves' patients showed less TCR diversity than newly diagnosed ones.

For TCR beta, libraries came from iRepertoire HTBI primers and Arm-PCR of CDR3 regions. MiXCR was run by TCRdb on the multiplex PCR reads, yielding one entry per CDR3 protein. The sample has approximately 500,000 distinct CDR3 sequences, 20% to 25% seen once; the top ten hold roughly 6.9%. This sample's time point: persistent/refractory GD, antithyroid drugs over 5 years with positive TRAb. PBMC RNA served as the TCR library source. The origin of this receptor is a female donor with Graves disease. The source was peripheral blood mononuclear cells (PBMCs), collected when the disease was refractory, from a patient treated with antithyroid drugs.

DNA of the CDR3: TGTGCCAGCAGTCGACGCGGTGGAACATTGCACTATGGCTACACCTTC. Translated: CASSRRGGTLHYGYTF. The rearrangement uses TRBV12-3 or TRBV12-4 and TRBJ1-2; D remains unclear. The CDR3 sequence is 16 residues long. V dropped 5 bases and J dropped 3 bases, with 19 bases sitting between them.